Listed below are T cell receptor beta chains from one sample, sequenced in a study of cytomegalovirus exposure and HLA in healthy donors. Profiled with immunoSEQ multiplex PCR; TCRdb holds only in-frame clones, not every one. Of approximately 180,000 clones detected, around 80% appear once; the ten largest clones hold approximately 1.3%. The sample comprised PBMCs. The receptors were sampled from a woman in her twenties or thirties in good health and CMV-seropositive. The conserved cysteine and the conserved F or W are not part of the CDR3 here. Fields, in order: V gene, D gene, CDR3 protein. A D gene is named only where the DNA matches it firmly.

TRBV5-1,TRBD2,ASSSGGAGREQY
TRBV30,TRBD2,AWSVGGTSSDTQY
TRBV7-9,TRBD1,ASRTGMNTEAF
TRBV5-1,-,ASTPASGTDTQY
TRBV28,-,ASSLYQEGPQH
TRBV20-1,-,SATRGYEQY
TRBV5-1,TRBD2,ASSPKLAGGQNEQF
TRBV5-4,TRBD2,ASRERLAGRVPF
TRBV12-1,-,ASSVTGAGELF
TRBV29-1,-,SCHRADTEAF